The rows below give T cell receptor beta chains drawn from one sample of a study of blood T cell repertoires in COVID-19. Clones were read by immunoSEQ multiplex PCR, and TCRdb kept only the in-frame ones, dropping some. The sample lists 180,000 or so clones; approximately 80% were seen once. The sample consisted of peripheral blood. The receptors shown here come from a woman between 40 and 50 years old with COVID-19, enrolled during active disease. The CDR3 runs from the conserved cysteine through the conserved F or W. A D gene is named only where the DNA matches it firmly. The size of a clone is reported for some rows only, either as once, few or many, or as a class for expanded clones.

CASNPPGYNQPQHF	TGTGCCAGTAACCCCCCGGGGTACAATCAGCCCCAGCATTTT	NA	TRBJ1-5	TRBV19	NA
CATSPGEGRTDTQYF	TGTGCCACCAGCCCCGGGGAGGGTAGGACAGATACGCAGTATTTT	NA	TRBJ2-3	TRBV15	TRBD2
CASSFRQRNQPQHF	TGTGCCAGCAGCTTTCGACAGAGGAATCAGCCCCAGCATTTT	NA	TRBJ1-5	TRBV27	NA
CASSDGTANSPLHF	TGCGCCAGCAGTGACGGGACAGCAAATTCACCCCTCCACTTT	once	TRBJ1-6	TRBV10-1	TRBD1
CASSLSAGANQPQHF	TGTGCCAGCAGTTTATCGGCAGGGGCCAATCAGCCCCAGCATTTT	NA	TRBJ1-5	TRBV27	NA
CASSIVSEGGTEAFF	TGTGCCAGTAGTATTGTGAGTGAGGGAGGTACTGAAGCTTTCTTT	NA	TRBJ1-1	TRBV19	NA
CASRRRGGPGELFF	TGTGCCAGCAGGAGACGGGGGGGCCCCGGGGAGCTGTTTTTT	NA	TRBJ2-2	TRBV27	TRBD2
CASSAQGQETQYF	TGTGCCAGTAGTGCCCAGGGGCAAGAGACCCAGTACTTC	NA	TRBJ2-5	TRBV19	NA
CASSLEKRVRTDTQYF	TGTGCCAGCAGCTTAGAGAAGCGGGTCCGCACAGATACGCAGTATTTT	NA	TRBJ2-3	TRBV27	NA
CASSPGDSGYGYTF	TGTGCCAGCAGTCCGGGGGACAGCGGTTATGGCTACACCTTC	NA	TRBJ1-2	TRBV27	TRBD1
CASSEVVGSYEQYF	TGTGCCAGCAGTGAAGTCGTAGGGAGCTACGAGCAGTACTTC	NA	TRBJ2-7	TRBV25-1	NA
CASSTGQGGSELRLYTEAFF	TGTGCCAGCAGCACGGGACAGGGAGGGTCTGAATTAAGGTTGTACACTGAAGCTTTCTTT	NA	TRBJ1-1	TRBV7-9	TRBD1
CAIRDLTGVYAEAFF	TGTGCCATCAGGGATCTTACAGGGGTTTACGCTGAAGCTTTCTTT	NA	TRBJ1-1	TRBV10-3	TRBD1
CASSHRGWNTEAFF	TGTGCCAGCAGCCACAGGGGGTGGAACACTGAAGCTTTCTTT	NA	TRBJ1-1	TRBV5-8	TRBD1
CASSWSDTDTQYF	TGTGCCAGCAGTTGGAGCGACACAGATACGCAGTATTTT	once	TRBJ2-3	TRBV6-5	NA
CASSFARQVAEQYF	TGTGCCAGCAGTTTTGCCAGACAGGTGGCCGAGCAGTACTTC	NA	TRBJ2-7	TRBV28	NA
CASTRTGPPGELFF	TGTGCCAGCACACGGACAGGGCCCCCCGGGGAGCTGTTTTTT	NA	TRBJ2-2	TRBV6-5	TRBD1
CSASQLAGGHEQYF	TGCAGTGCTAGTCAGCTAGCGGGAGGCCACGAGCAGTACTTC	NA	TRBJ2-7	TRBV20-1	TRBD2
CASSIEDSRNQPQHF	TGTGCCAGTAGTATAGAGGACAGTCGCAATCAGCCCCAGCATTTT	NA	TRBJ1-5	TRBV19	NA
CASSRAGGYQPQHF	TGTGCCAGTAGCCGGGCAGGGGGCTATCAGCCCCAGCATTTT	NA	TRBJ1-5	TRBV19	TRBD1
CASSPGQRGAHPPYNEQFF	TGTGCCAGCTCACCGGGACAGCGGGGGGCCCACCCGCCTTACAATGAGCAGTTCTTC	once	TRBJ2-1	TRBV18	TRBD2
CASMGGSGATDTQYF	TGTGCCAGCATGGGTGGTAGCGGGGCCACAGATACGCAGTATTTT	NA	TRBJ2-3	TRBV6-5	TRBD2